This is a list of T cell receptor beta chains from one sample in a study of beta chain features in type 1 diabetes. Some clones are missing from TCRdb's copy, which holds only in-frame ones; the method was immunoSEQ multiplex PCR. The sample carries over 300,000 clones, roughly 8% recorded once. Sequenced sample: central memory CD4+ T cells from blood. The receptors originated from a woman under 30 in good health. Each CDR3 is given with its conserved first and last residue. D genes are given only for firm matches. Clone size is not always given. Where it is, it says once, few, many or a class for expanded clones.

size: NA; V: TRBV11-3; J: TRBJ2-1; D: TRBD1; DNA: TGTGCCAGCAGCTCCAGACAGGGGGAGGGCGATGAGCAGTTCTTC; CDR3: CASSSRQGEGDEQFF
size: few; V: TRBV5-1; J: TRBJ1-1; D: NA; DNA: TGCGCCAGCAGCTTGGCAGGGCCCTTGAACACTGAAGCTTTCTTT; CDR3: CASSLAGPLNTEAFF
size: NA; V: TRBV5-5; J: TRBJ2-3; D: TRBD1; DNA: TGTGCCAGCAGCCCCCAGGCCTCAGGGGGTCGAGATACGCAGTATTTT; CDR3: CASSPQASGGRDTQYF
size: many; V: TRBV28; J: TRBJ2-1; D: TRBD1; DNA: TGTGCCAGCAGTTACACGCGGACAGGGGGCAGACGGAATGAGCAGTTCTTC; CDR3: CASSYTRTGGRRNEQFF
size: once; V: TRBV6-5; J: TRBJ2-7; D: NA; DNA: TGTGCCAGCAGACCAGGGAGGTCCTACGAGCAGTACTTC; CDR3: CASRPGRSYEQYF
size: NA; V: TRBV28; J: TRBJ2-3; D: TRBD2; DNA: TGTGCCAGCAGTCCTACACTAGCGGGAACAGATACGCAGTATTTT; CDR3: CASSPTLAGTDTQYF
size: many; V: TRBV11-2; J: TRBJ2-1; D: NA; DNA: TGTGCCAGCAGCTTTTATACAATTGAGCAGTTCTTC; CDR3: CASSFYTIEQFF
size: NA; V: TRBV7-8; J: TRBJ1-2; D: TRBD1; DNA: TGTGCCAGCAGCCCGGACAGGGCCTATGGCTACACCTTC; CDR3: CASSPDRAYGYTF
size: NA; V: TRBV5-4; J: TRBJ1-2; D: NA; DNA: TGTGCCAGCAGCTTGTATGGTACTGGCTACACCTTC; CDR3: CASSLYGTGYTF
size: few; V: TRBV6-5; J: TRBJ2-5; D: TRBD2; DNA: TGTGCCAGCAGTTACCTAGCGGGAGGCCGGATCCAGTACTTC; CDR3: CASSYLAGGRIQYF
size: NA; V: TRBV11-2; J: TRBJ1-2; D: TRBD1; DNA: TGTGCCAGCAGCTTAGATCGTATAGGACAGGGCTATGGCTACACCTTC; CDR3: CASSLDRIGQGYGYTF
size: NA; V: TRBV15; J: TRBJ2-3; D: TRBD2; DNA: TGTGCCACCAGCAGAGGCCTAGCGGGAACAGACACAGATACGCAGTATTTT; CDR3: CATSRGLAGTDTDTQYF
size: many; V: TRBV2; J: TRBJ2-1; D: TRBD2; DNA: TGTGCCAGCAGTCAGACTAGCGGGAGCTATGAGCAGTTCTTC; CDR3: CASSQTSGSYEQFF
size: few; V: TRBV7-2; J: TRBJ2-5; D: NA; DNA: TGTGCCAGCAGCTGGGCAGGGACCCAAGAGACCCAGTACTTC; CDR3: CASSWAGTQETQYF
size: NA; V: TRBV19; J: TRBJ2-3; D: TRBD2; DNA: TGTGCCAGTAGTACTAGCGGGAGGGGTCGCTCCTCGGCAGATACGCAGTATTTT; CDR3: CASSTSGRGRSSADTQYF
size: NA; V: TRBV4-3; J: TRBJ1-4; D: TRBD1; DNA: TGCGCCAGCAGCCACGACAGGGGGAGAAATGAAAAACTGTTTTTT; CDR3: CASSHDRGRNEKLFF
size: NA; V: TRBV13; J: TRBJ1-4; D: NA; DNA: TGTGCCAGCACCAGAACAGCGACGGCAACTAATGAAAAACTGTTTTTT; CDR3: CASTRTATATNEKLFF
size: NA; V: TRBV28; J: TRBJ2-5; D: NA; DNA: TGTGCCAGCAACCAGGGGGGGGAGACCCAGTACTTC; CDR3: CASNQGGETQYF
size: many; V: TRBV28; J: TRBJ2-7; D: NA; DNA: TGTGCCAGCAGTCCGCAGGGTTTCGAGCAGTACTTC; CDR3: CASSPQGFEQYF
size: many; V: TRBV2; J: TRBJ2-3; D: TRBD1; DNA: TGTGCCAGCAGTGAGGCCCCAGGGGGCGGAGATACGCAGTATTTT; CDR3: CASSEAPGGGDTQYF
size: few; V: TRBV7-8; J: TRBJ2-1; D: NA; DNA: TGTGCCAGCAGCTTAATGCGAGCCAATGAGCAGTTCTTC; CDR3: CASSLMRANEQFF
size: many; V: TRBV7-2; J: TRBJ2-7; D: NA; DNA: TGTGCCAGCAGCTTAGGGGTTTCCGTCTACGAGCAGTACTTC; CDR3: CASSLGVSVYEQYF
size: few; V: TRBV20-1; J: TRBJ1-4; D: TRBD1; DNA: TGCAGTGCCCGAAGGGGGCTGAAACTGTTTTTT; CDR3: CSARRGLKLFF
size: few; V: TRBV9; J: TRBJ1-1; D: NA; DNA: TGTGCCAGCAGCGTAGGTCCCAGGGCCACTGAAGCTTTCTTT; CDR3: CASSVGPRATEAFF
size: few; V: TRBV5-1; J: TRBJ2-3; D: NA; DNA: TGCGCCAGCAGTTCGAGCGGCACAGATACGCAGTATTTT; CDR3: CASSSSGTDTQYF
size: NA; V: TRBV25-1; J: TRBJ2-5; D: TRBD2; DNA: TGTGCCAGCAGTGACGGTAGCGGGCCTCAAGAGACCCAGTACTTC; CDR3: CASSDGSGPQETQYF
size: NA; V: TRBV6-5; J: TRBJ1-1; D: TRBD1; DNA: TGTGCCAGCAGTTACGAGTCAGGGGGGGACACTGAAGCTTTCTTT; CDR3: CASSYESGGDTEAFF
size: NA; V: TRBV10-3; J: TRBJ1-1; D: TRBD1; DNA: TGTGCCACGGGACAGGGGAACGCTGAAGCTTTCTTT; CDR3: CATGQGNAEAFF
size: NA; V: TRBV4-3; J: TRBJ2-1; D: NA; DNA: TGCGCCAGCAGCCAAATAGGGAGCTCCTACAATGAGCAGTTCTTC; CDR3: CASSQIGSSYNEQFF
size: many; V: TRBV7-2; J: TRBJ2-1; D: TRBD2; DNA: TGTGCCAGCAGCATGGGACTAGCGGGAGGTAGTAATGAGCAGTTCTTC; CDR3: CASSMGLAGGSNEQFF
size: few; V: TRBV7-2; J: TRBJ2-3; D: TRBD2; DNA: TGTGCCAGCAGCTTAGCCGGCGGGAGGAGAACAGATACGCAGTATTTT; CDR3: CASSLAGGRRTDTQYF
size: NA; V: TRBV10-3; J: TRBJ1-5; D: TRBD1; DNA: TGTGCCATCAGCGCCGACAGGGATCAGCCCCAGCATTTT; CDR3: CAISADRDQPQHF
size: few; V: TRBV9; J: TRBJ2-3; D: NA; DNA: TGTGCCAGCAGCGTAGTGGGGTGGCGGGGAGACACGCAGTATTTT; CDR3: CASSVVGWRGDTQYF
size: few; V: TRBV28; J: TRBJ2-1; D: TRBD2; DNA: TGTGCCAGCAGCACTAGCGGGAGCACCATATATGAGCAGTTCTTC; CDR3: CASSTSGSTIYEQFF
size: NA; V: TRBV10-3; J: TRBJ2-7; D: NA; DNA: TGTGCCATCAGTGAGTCCGCAGTCATGGCAGGGGCCTCCTACGAGCAGTACTTC; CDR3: CAISESAVMAGASYEQYF
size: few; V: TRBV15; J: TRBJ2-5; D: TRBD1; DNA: TGTGCCACCAGCAGAGCGAAGACAGGGCTAGAGACCCAGTACTTC; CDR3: CATSRAKTGLETQYF
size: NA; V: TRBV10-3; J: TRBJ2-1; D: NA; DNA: TGTGCCATCAGTGAGTCCGGACGAACTCGCTATAATGAGCAGTTCTTC; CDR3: CAISESGRTRYNEQFF
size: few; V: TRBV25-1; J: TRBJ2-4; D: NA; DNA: TGTGCCAGCAGTGAATACGGTGAAAAAAACATTCAGTACTTC; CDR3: CASSEYGEKNIQYF
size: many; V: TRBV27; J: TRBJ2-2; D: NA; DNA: TGTGCCAGCAGAAGACTAGGAGGGACCGGGGAGCTGTTTTTT; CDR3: CASRRLGGTGELFF
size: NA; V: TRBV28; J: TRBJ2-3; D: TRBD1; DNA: TGTGCCAGCAGTAGACAGGGTGGCACAGATACGCAGTATTTT; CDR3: CASSRQGGTDTQYF
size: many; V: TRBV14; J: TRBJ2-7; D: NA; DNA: TGTGCCAGCAGCCAATACTACGAGCAGTACTTC; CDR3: CASSQYYEQYF
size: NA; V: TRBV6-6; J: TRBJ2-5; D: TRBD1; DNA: TGTGCCAGCACCGCACAGGGGGCAGGAGAGACCCAGTACTTC; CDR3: CASTAQGAGETQYF
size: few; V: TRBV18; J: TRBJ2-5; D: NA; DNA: TGTGCCAGCTCACCACGACTGGGAGAGACCCAGTACTTC; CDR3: CASSPRLGETQYF
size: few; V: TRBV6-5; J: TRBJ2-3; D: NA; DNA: TGTGCCAGCAGTTATCGAGAGCTCCCAGATACGCAGTATTTT; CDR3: CASSYRELPDTQYF
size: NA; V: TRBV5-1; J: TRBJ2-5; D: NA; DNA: TGCGCCAGCAGCGGATCCGGGGCGCGCCAAGAGACCCAGTACTTC; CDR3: CASSGSGARQETQYF
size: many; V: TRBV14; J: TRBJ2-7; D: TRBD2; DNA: TGTGCCAGCAGCCGTCTAGCGGGAGGTACCTACGAGCAGTACTTC; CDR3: CASSRLAGGTYEQYF
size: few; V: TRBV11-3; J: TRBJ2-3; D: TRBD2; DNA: TGTGCCAGCAGCTCCAGCGGGAGGGCCTATGATACGCAGTATTTT; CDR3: CASSSSGRAYDTQYF
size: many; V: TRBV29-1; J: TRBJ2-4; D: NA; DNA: TGCAGCGCCCTCCTTAGGGGGAGTGGCGACATTCAGTACTTC; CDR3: CSALLRGSGDIQYF
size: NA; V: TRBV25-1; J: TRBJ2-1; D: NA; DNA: TGTGCCAGCAGAAAAAACAATGAGCAGTTCTTC; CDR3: CASRKNNEQFF
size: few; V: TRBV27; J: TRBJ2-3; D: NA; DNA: TGTGCCAGCAGTTTATTAGGGGGAGAAGGCCCAGATACGCAGTATTTT; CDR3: CASSLLGGEGPDTQYF
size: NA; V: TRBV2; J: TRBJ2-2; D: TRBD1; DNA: TGTGCCAGCAGCGGACAGGGGACCGGGGAGCTGTTTTTT; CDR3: CASSGQGTGELFF
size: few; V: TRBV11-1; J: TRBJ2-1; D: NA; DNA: TGTGCCAGCAGCTTAGCGGGGGCAGTTGAGCAGTTCTTC; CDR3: CASSLAGAVEQFF
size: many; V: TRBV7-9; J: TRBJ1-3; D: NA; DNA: TGTGCCAGCAGCTTAGCGCGACTGGAGAACACCATATATTTT; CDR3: CASSLARLENTIYF
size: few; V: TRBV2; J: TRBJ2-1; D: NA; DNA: TGTGCCAGCAGTGGGACAGTGGGCGGCGACCAGTTCTTC; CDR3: CASSGTVGGDQFF
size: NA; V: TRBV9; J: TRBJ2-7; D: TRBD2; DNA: TGTGCCAGCAGCGCCCAAATTTCTGGACTAGCCAACGAGCAGTACTTC; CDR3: CASSAQISGLANEQYF
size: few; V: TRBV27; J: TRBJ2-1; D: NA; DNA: TGTGCCAGCAGTTTTGCGACTAGTAGCGGAAATCACTACAATGAGCAGTTCTTC; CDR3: CASSFATSSGNHYNEQFF
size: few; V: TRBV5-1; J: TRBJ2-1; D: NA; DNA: TGCGCCAGCAGCTTGGGGGCTGCGAGCTCCTACAATGAGCAGTTCTTC; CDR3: CASSLGAASSYNEQFF
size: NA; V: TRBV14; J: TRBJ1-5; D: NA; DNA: TGTGCCAGCAGCCAAGACCATGATCAGCCCCAGCATTTT; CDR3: CASSQDHDQPQHF
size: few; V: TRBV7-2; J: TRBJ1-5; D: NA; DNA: TGTGCCAGCAGCTTTGACCAGGGCAATCAGCCCCAGCATTTT; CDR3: CASSFDQGNQPQHF